The source of this TCR beta chain is a study of blood T cell repertoires in COVID-19. Background on the study: Material from acute and convalescent COVID-19 was sourced from the United States, Italy and Spain.

Produced via immunoSEQ multiplex PCR; TCRdb's table is partial and in-frame only. Here the sample spans about 180,000 clones, about 87% being singletons. The V and J ends lost 9 bases and 6 bases respectively, with 12 bases between them. The CDR3 loop spans 12 amino acids. Looked up from germline, CDR1 is SNHLY and CDR2 is FYNNEI. This sequence originates from a man in his forties with active or convalescent COVID-19. The J gene is TRBJ2-1, the V gene TRBV2; D unresolved. Sequenced: peripheral blood. CDR3 sequence (DNA): TGTGCCAGTCTAGGCTCGGGCAATGAGCAGTTCTTC. Its translation is CASLGSGNEQFF.